The entry below describes one T cell receptor beta chain. This entry belongs to a study of T cell responses to AZD1222 COVID-19 vaccine. Germline CDR1 SGHKS, CDR2 YYEKEE (reference sequence). The germline V and J ends were trimmed by 4 bases and 0 bases, with 11 bases remaining between them. The CDR3 consists of 15 residues. Repertoires were generated with immunoSEQ multiplex PCR, while TCRdb's copy carries only in-frame clones and drops some. Of approximately 100,000 clones listed, about 95% are singletons. The sample in question was peripheral blood, obtained on day 0 of AZD1222 vaccination. The sequence derives from an adult in good health. The gene calls are TRBV5-5 and TRBJ1-5, with a weak D call TRBD1 (5 bases). The CDR3 bases are TGTGCCAGCAGCGGGGCAGGTAATAGCAATCAGCCCCAGCATTTT. It encodes CASSGAGNSNQPQHF.